Below are 10 T cell receptor beta chains sequenced from a single sample in a study of blood T cell repertoires in COVID-19. Using immunoSEQ multiplex PCR, the repertoire was profiled, and TCRdb retains in-frame clones only, with some absent. Of 200,000 to 250,000 clones detected, nearly 85% appear once; the ten largest clones hold 1.3%. Sequenced material: peripheral blood. All receptors come from a woman aged 30 to 39 with COVID-19, enrolled during active disease.

On this clone: Germline and junction disagree at one end, which may indicate a read error. V is TRBV19 and J is TRBJ2-7; 7 bases agree with TRBD2. Germline V gene sequence: CDR1 LNHDA, CDR2 SQIVND (reference sequence). The CDR3 runs 14 residues. CDR3 sequence reads: CASSLGGSSYKQYF. Here the CDR3 DNA reads TGTGCCAGTAGCCTCGGGGGGTCCTCCTACAAGCAGTACTTC. The full variable domain, with the rest looked up from reference TRBV19 and TRBJ2-7, is DGGITQSPKYLFRKEGQNVTLSCEQNLNHDAMYWYRQDPGQGLRLIYYSQIVNDFQKGDIAEGYSVSREKKESFPLTVTSAQKNPTAFYLCASSLGGSSYKQYFGPGTRLTVT.

The chain joins TRBV20-1 to TRBJ1-5; weak D call: TRBD1 (6 bases). V lost 6 bases and J 4 bases, leaving 19 bases between the germline ends. The germline V gene encodes CDR1 DFQATT and CDR2 SNEGSKA (reference sequence). This CDR3 spans 15 amino acids. CDR3 nucleotides: TGCAGTGCAAGTCCAGGGGAGGGGTTTAATCAGCCCCAGCATTTT. This gives the protein CSASPGEGFNQPQHF.

This clone was seen only once. The V and J genes are TRBV6-5 and TRBJ2-7; 7 bases are shared with TRBD2. V was clipped by 0 bases and J by 3 bases; unmatched bases: 5. Germline-derived CDR1 and CDR2 are MNHEY and SVGAGI. The length of the CDR3 is 15 residues. The CDR3 reads CASSYSFREGYEQYF. The CDR3 DNA follows: TGTGCCAGCAGTTACTCATTCAGGGAGGGCTACGAGCAGTACTTC.

The chain uses TRBV7-2 and TRBJ1-4, with D perhaps TRBD1 (5 bases). From germline, CDR1 is SGHTA and CDR2 FQGNSA. CDR3 size: 15 residues. Between the trimmed V and J ends, which lost 3 bases and 8 bases, there was a span of 16 bases. CDR3 in DNA: TGTGCCAGCAGCTTCTGGGCAGGGATAGGAGAAAAACTGTTTTTT. It translates to CASSFWAGIGEKLFF. Full variable domain (outside the CDR3, taken from reference TRBV7-2 and TRBJ1-4): GAGVSQSPSNKVTEKGKDVELRCDPISGHTALYWYRQSLGQGLEFLIYFQGNSAPDKSGLPSDRFSAERTGGSVSTLTIQRTQQEDSAVYLCASSFWAGIGEKLFFGSGTQLSVL.

V usage is TRBV2 and J usage is TRBJ1-4, with 7 nucleotides matching TRBD1. CDR1 is SNHLY and CDR2 is FYNNEI in the germline V gene. The CDR3 totals 13 residues. V lost 6 bases and J lost 10; bases outside the gene matches: 8. Here the CDR3 DNA reads TGTGCCAGCAGGGAAAGACAGGGTTCAAAACTGTTTTTT. Its protein product is CASRERQGSKLFF.

The V and J genes are TRBV28 and TRBJ1-2; 10 nucleotides match TRBD1. Per the germline V gene, CDR1 is MDHEN and CDR2 is SYDVKM. The trim removed 6 bases at V and 3 bases at J, leaving 7 bases unmatched. The CDR3 length is 15 residues. The CDR3 DNA reads as TGTGCCAGCAGACAGACAGGGGGCGCCGACTATGGCTACACCTTC. It encodes CASRQTGGADYGYTF.

This clone was counted between two and nine times. The chain carries TRBV5-4 and TRBJ2-2; D may be TRBD1 (5 bases). With 7 bases removed from V and 7 bases from J, the gap between germline ends came to 14 bases. The CDR3 has 13 residues. The germline V gene has CDR1 SGHNT and CDR2 YYREEE (reference sequence). The CDR3 nucleotides are TGTGCCAGCGAGACAGATCAGGACGGGGAGCTGTTTTTT. It codes for CASETDQDGELFF. The full variable domain, with the rest looked up from reference TRBV5-4 and TRBJ2-2, is ETGVTQSPTHLIKTRGQQVTLRCSSQSGHNTVSWYQQALGQGPQFIFQYYREEENGRGNFPPRFSGLQFPNYSSELNVNALELDDSALYLCASETDQDGELFFGEGSRLTVL.

This clone was counted a single time. This chain links TRBV19 with TRBJ2-5, with a weak D call TRBD2 (7 bases). This CDR3 has 14 amino acids. Germline assignment: CDR1 LNHDA and CDR2 SQIVND (reference sequence). Deletions cut 1 base from V and 5 bases from J, with 11 bases between. Written as DNA, the CDR3 is TGTGCCAGTAGTATAGTGGGGGGGCGGGAGACCCAGTACTTC. This gives the protein CASSIVGGRETQYF. Together with reference TRBV19 and TRBJ2-5, the CDR3 gives the full variable domain: DGGITQSPKYLFRKEGQNVTLSCEQNLNHDAMYWYRQDPGQGLRLIYYSQIVNDFQKGDIAEGYSVSREKKESFPLTVTSAQKNPTAFYLCASSIVGGRETQYFGPGTRLLVL.

This chain uses TRBV24-1 with TRBJ2-5, with 11 bases that match TRBD2. The CDR3 loop spans 18 amino acids. Germline CDR1 and CDR2: KGHDR and SFDVKD. The junction had 9 bases not matched to a gene; V was cut back by 4 bases and J by 0 bases. CDR3 sequence: CATSDSRLAGYNQETQYF. DNA for the CDR3: TGTGCCACCAGTGACTCGCGACTAGCGGGGTATAACCAAGAGACCCAGTACTTC.

The chain couples TRBV15 to TRBJ1-4, with 10 bases matching TRBD1. CDR3 length equals 16 residues. Germline assignment: CDR1 LNHNV and CDR2 YYDKDF (reference sequence). The V gene end was trimmed by 2 bases and the J gene end by 3 bases; junction bases not matched to a gene: 3. CDR3 residues: CATSRWDRGPNEKLFF. CDR3 bases: TGTGCCACCAGCAGATGGGACAGGGGACCTAATGAAAAACTGTTTTTT.